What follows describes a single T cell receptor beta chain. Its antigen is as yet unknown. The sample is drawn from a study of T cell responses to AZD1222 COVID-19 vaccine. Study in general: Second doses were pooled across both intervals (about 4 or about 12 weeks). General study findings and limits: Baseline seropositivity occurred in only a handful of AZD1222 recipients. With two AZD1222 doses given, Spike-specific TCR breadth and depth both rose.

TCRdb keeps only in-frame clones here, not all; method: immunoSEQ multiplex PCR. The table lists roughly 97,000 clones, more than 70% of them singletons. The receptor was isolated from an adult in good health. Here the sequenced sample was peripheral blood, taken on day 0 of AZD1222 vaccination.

The CDR3 protein is CASSLTPGGNTGELFF. In nucleotides, the CDR3 is TGTGCCAGCAGCTTAACACCGGGGGGGAACACCGGGGAGCTGTTTTTT. The chain has TRBV7-3 and TRBJ2-2; 7 bases align to TRBD2. V was pared by 0 bases and J by 1 base, with 2 bases of the junction left unmatched. The CDR3 is 16 amino acids. Germline assignment: CDR1 SGHTA and CDR2 FQGTGA.